This TCR beta chain is from a study of shared clonotypes between healthy human individuals. Each of the donors was a healthy adult who was HIV-negative and had not had a recent acute infection or vaccination. Over several immunoSEQ plates, each subset's genomic DNA was distributed in even portions. Libraries were prepared by immunoSEQ multiplex PCR; TCRdb keeps only in-frame clonotypes and omits some of them. The sample has hundreds of thousands of clones; around 67% are singletons. Germline values: CDR1 MDHEN, CDR2 SYDVKM. The CDR3 has 14 residues. V dropped 7 bases and J dropped 3 bases, with 12 bases sitting between them.

V is TRBV28 and J is TRBJ2-2; a possible D gene is TRBD2 (5 bases). The source of this sequence is a woman aged 25 to 39 in good health. The sample taken for sequencing was memory CD4+ T cells sorted from blood. Described subset: CD45RA-negative fraction. The CDR3 is CASTERRYTGELFF. In DNA form, the CDR3 reads TGTGCCAGCACGGAGCGGAGGTACACCGGGGAGCTGTTTTTT.